A selection of T cell receptor beta chains follows, all from one sample in a study of graft-versus-host responses after intestinal transplantation. Produced via immunoSEQ multiplex PCR; TCRdb's table is partial and in-frame only. The data contain approximately 19,000 clones, 80% to 95% of them singletons. Specimen: PBMCs, collected approximately 56 weeks after transplant. These receptors originate from a human patient who received an intestinal transplant, so some T cells may come from the graft donor. The conserved cysteine and the conserved F or W are not part of the CDR3 here. For some rows the clone size is stated as once, few or many, or as a class when expanded; others skip it.

TRBV27,TRBJ1-1,NA,ASSLDRAGTEAF
TRBV4-1,TRBJ2-2,NA,ASSQDPSGRAGELF
TRBV6-1,TRBJ2-7,once,ASSTYYEQY
TRBV21-1,TRBJ2-1,NA,ASKIGGAYNEQF
TRBV18,TRBJ2-1,NA,ASSPPFRPGQGNNEQF
TRBV23-1,TRBJ2-7,NA,ASSQSGGHLTYEQY
TRBV4-1,TRBJ2-4,NA,ASSQEGRGRLGLAKNIQY
TRBV6-5,TRBJ1-6,NA,ASSYSGAGDLPLH
TRBV2,TRBJ2-7,NA,ASSLAGSYEQY
TRBV6-5,TRBJ1-1,NA,ASTGQGNTEAF
TRBV25-1,TRBJ1-3,NA,ASSVFGPGHGSGNTIY
TRBV25-1,TRBJ2-2,NA,ASREQGAGELF
TRBV18,TRBJ1-6,NA,ASSPRGDGTPLH
TRBV9,TRBJ1-4,NA,ASSPTGGEEKLF
TRBV5-1,TRBJ1-2,NA,ASSLVALEGGYT
TRBV19,TRBJ1-1,NA,ASSIEGRGTEAF
TRBV27,TRBJ2-1,NA,ASSLWPPKLQF
TRBV4-1,TRBJ1-6,NA,ASSQNSAHNSPLH
TRBV29-1,TRBJ2-1,NA,SVEEGGTYNEQF
TRBV6-5,TRBJ1-5,NA,ASSSWGDQPQH
TRBV11-2,TRBJ1-4,NA,ASSFPGTGNEKLF
TRBV6-6,TRBJ2-7,NA,ASSLKGTYEQY
TRBV25-1,TRBJ1-1,NA,ASSDTGKIAEAF
TRBV18,TRBJ2-7,NA,ASSLWGQSSYEQY
TRBV11-2,NA,NA,ASSPDRSSYEQY
TRBV7-2,TRBJ2-3,NA,ASSWTSGGATDTQY
TRBV7-2,TRBJ2-1,NA,ASSLESGGPQEQF
TRBV6-5,TRBJ2-5,NA,AVKAGGIPQETQY
TRBV9,TRBJ2-7,NA,ASSVAGGGEQY
TRBV4-2,TRBJ1-5,NA,ASSQGINQSQH
TRBV5-1,TRBJ2-3,NA,ASSWTSGGADTQY
TRBV29-1,TRBJ1-1,NA,SVEEGAGTEAF
TRBV6-5,TRBJ1-6,NA,ASRRFFGNSPLH
TRBV12-2,TRBJ1-5,NA,ASRPRGSYQPQH
TRBV21-1,TRBJ2-1,NA,ASSFGLATPSDNEQF
TRBV5-1,TRBJ2-3,NA,ASSLLAGGPTDTQY
TRBV28,TRBJ2-7,NA,ASRDTDYEQY
TRBV4-1,TRBJ1-2,NA,ASSRTGGEIYGYT
TRBV27,TRBJ2-1,NA,ASSLGDEQF
TRBV6-4,TRBJ2-2,NA,ASSDGSTGELF
TRBV7-3,TRBJ2-7,NA,ASSLTQGNEQY
TRBV6-1,TRBJ2-2,once,ASSELWGYRDTGELF
TRBV7-9,TRBJ2-7,NA,ASSSLTGALYEQY
TRBV7-9,TRBJ2-7,NA,ASSLKRKGQVADEQY
TRBV11-3,TRBJ2-7,NA,ASSSLHWTSGDNEQY
TRBV6-1,TRBJ2-2,NA,ASSDPGQGHTGELF
TRBV6-6,TRBJ1-5,NA,ASSYSGGNQPQH
TRBV2,TRBJ2-5,NA,ASSPRQGETQY
TRBV6-4,TRBJ2-1,NA,ASSEGSADEQF
TRBV6-5,TRBJ1-3,NA,ASSLTGGSGNTIY
TRBV7-2,TRBJ2-5,NA,ASSILAGQVPTETQY